This TCR beta chain was captured by sequencing in a study of low-dose radiotherapy and immunotherapy resistance in tumors. TRAV- and TRBV-specific primers, spanning alpha and beta chains, primed first-strand cDNA. Over roughly 20 PCR cycles, TCRs were amplified from a constant-region primer and V-primer adapter. TCRdb recomputed calls from the reads with MiXCR, one row per CDR3 protein. The sample lists 60,000 to 75,000 distinct CDR3 sequences, about 30% occurring once. Time point indicated: before trial treatment. Qualifying patients carried advanced solid tumors devoid of tumor-infiltrating lymphocytes. From germline, CDR1 is DFQATT and CDR2 SNEGSKA (reference sequence). V was pared by 2 bases and J by 0 bases, with 10 bases between. The CDR3 runs to 14 residues.

The receptor comes from a male donor with rectosigmoid adenocarcinoma. The sequencing here drew on PBMCs, taken before treatment. The rearrangement uses TRBV20-1 and TRBJ1-2; D is uncertain. CDR3 region: CSARRPGTNYGYTF. As DNA, the CDR3 is TGCAGTGCTAGAAGGCCGGGTACTAACTATGGCTACACCTTC.